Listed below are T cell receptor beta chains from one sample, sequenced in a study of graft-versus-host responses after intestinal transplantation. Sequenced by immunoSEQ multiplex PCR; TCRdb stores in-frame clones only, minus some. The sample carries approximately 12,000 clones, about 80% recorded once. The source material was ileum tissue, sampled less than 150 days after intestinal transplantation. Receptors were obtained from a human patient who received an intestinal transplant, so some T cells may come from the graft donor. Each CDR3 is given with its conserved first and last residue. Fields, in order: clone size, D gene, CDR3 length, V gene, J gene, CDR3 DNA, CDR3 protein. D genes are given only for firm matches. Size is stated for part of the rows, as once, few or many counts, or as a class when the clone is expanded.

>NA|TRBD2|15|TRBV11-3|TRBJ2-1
TGTGCCAGCAGCCTGCGAGCGGGGGGGGGCAATGAGCAGTTCTTC
CASSLRAGGGNEQFF
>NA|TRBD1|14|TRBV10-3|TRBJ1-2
TGTGCCATCAGGACGACAGGGAGAGTCTATGGCTACACCTTC
CAIRTTGRVYGYTF
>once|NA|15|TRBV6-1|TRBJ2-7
TGTGCCAGCAGAGGCTACTGGCAGGGGTTTAACGAGCAGTACTTC
CASRGYWQGFNEQYF
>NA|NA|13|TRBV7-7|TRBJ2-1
TGTGCTAGCAGCTTGGGTCCGGGGAATGAGCAGTTCTTC
CASSLGPGNEQFF
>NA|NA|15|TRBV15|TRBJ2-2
TGTGCCACCAGCAGAGGCAGGTTAGAGACCGGGGAGCTGTTTTTT
CATSRGRLETGELFF
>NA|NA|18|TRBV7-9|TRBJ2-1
TGTGCCAGCAGCTTACCCAGGGAAGGAGGGCAGGCTTACAATGAGCAGTTCTTC
CASSLPREGGQAYNEQFF
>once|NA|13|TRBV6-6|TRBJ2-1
TGTGCCAGCAGTTATGACAGACACAATGAGCAGTTCTTC
CASSYDRHNEQFF
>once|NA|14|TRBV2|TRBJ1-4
TGTGCCAGCACCCTCGGTCCCAGGGGTGAAAAACTGTTTTTT
CASTLGPRGEKLFF
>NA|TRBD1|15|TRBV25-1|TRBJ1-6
TGTGCCGGCCTATCTGGACAGGCCTATAATTCACCCCTCCACTTT
CAGLSGQAYNSPLHF
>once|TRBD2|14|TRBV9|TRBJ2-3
TGTGCCAGCAGCGTATGGCGGGAGGTAGATACGCAGTATTTT
CASSVWREVDTQYF
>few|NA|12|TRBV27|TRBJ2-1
TGTGCCAGCAGGTCGGACTCGGAGGAGCAGTTCTTC
CASRSDSEEQFF
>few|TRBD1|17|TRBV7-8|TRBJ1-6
TGTGCCAGCAGCTTCGACACCCGGACAGGGAGGAATTCACCCCTCCACTTT
CASSFDTRTGRNSPLHF
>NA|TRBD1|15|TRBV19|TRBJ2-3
TGTGCCAGTAACAAGGGACAGGGTCATACAGATACGCAGTATTTT
CASNKGQGHTDTQYF
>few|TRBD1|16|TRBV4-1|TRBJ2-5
TGCGCCAGCAGCCAAGGGTCCGGACAGGCCGCAGAGACCCAGTACTTC
CASSQGSGQAAETQYF
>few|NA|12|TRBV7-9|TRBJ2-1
TGTGCCAGCAGCACAACTAGTGTTGAGCAGTTCTTC
CASSTTSVEQFF
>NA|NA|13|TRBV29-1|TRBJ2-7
TGCAGCGTCGGGGGTGGAGTTTTGGGCGAGCAGTACTTC
CSVGGGVLGEQYF
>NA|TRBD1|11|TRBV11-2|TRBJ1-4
TGTGCCAGCAGCCTCGACAGGGGGGTGTTTTTT
CASSLDRGVFF
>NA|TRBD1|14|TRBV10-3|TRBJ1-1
TGTGCCAGCCACGGGACAGGGGGGGGCACTGAAGCTTTCTTT
CASHGTGGGTEAFF
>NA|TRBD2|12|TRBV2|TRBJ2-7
TGTGCCAGCAGCCTTAGCGGGTACGAGCAGTACTTC
CASSLSGYEQYF
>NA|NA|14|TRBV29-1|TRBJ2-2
TGCAGCGTTGTACAGGGAGTAGGGACCGGGGAGCTGTTTTTT
CSVVQGVGTGELFF
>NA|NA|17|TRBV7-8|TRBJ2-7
TGTGCCAGCAGCTTAGCGAGGGCCATTGGAGGTTCCTACGAGCAGTACTTC
CASSLARAIGGSYEQYF
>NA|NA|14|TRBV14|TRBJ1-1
TGTGCCAGCAGCCTGCCAGGGGTGAACACTGAAGCTTTCTTT
CASSLPGVNTEAFF